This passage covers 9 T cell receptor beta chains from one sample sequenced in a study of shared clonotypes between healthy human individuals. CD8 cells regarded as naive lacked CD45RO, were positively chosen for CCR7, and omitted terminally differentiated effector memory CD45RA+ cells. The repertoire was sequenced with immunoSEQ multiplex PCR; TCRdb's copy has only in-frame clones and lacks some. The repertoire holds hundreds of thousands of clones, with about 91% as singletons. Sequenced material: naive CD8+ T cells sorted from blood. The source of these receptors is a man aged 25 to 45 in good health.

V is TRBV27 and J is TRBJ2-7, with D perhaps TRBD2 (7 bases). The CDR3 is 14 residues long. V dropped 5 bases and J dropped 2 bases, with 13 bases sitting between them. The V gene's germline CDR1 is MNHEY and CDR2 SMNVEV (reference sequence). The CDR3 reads CASSEAGHTYEQYF. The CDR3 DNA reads TGTGCCAGCAGTGAAGCGGGACACACCTACGAGCAGTACTTC.

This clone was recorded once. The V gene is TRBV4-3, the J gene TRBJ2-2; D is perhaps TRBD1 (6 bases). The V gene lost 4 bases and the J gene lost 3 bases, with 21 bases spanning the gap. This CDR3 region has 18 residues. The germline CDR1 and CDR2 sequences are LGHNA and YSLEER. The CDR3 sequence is CASSRYRDTGTDTGELFF. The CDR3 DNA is TGCGCCAGCAGCCGATACCGGGACACTGGAACGGACACCGGGGAGCTGTTTTTT.

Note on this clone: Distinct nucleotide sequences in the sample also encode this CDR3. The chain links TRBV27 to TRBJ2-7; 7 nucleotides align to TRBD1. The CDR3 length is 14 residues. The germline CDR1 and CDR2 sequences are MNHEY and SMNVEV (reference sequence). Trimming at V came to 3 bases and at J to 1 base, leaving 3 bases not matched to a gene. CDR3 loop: CASSFSRGSYEQYF. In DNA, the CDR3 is TGTGCCAGCAGTTTTTCCAGGGGGTCCTACGAGCAGTACTTC.

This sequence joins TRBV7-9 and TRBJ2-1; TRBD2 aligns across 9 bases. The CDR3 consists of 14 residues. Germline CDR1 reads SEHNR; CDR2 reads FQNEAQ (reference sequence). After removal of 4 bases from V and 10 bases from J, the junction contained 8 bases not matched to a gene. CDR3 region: CASSYGGLAGEQFF. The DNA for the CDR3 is TGTGCCAGCAGCTACGGGGGACTAGCCGGGGAGCAGTTCTTC.

CDR3 in DNA: TGTGCCAGCAGCTTTGGACAGGGGAGAAGCAATGAGCAGTTCTTC. Amino acids: CASSFGQGRSNEQFF. The J gene is TRBJ2-1, the V gene TRBV7-2; 9 bases map to TRBD1. This CDR3 spans 15 amino acids. Germline CDR1 SGHTA, CDR2 FQGNSA. V lost 3 bases to trimming and J lost 6 bases; unmatched junction nucleotides: 6.

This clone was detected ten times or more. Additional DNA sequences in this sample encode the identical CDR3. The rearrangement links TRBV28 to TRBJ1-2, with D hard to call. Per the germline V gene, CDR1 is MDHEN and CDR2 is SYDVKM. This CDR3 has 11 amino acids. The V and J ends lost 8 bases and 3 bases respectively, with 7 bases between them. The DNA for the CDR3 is TGTGCCAGCGGCACGGACTATGGCTACACCTTC. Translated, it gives CASGTDYGYTF.

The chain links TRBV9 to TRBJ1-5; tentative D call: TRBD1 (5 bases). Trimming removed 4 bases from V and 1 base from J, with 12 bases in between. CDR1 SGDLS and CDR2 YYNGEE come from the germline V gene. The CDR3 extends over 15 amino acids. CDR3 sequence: CASSPGQGSNQPQHF. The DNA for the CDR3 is TGTGCCAGCAGCCCCGGGCAGGGAAGCAATCAGCCCCAGCATTTT.

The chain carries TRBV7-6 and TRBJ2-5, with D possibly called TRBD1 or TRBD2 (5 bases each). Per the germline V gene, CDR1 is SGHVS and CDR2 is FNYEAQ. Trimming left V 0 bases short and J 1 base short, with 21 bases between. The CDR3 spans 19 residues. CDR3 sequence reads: CASSLASMGPMGAQETQYF. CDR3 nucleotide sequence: TGTGCCAGCAGCTTAGCCTCAATGGGGCCGATGGGAGCCCAAGAGACCCAGTACTTC.

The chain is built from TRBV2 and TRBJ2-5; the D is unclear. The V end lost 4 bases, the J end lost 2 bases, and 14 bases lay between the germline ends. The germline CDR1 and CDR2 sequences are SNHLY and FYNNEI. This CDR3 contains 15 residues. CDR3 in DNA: TGTGCCAGCAGTGTTAGCAGAGAAGTACAAGAGACCCAGTACTTC. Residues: CASSVSREVQETQYF.